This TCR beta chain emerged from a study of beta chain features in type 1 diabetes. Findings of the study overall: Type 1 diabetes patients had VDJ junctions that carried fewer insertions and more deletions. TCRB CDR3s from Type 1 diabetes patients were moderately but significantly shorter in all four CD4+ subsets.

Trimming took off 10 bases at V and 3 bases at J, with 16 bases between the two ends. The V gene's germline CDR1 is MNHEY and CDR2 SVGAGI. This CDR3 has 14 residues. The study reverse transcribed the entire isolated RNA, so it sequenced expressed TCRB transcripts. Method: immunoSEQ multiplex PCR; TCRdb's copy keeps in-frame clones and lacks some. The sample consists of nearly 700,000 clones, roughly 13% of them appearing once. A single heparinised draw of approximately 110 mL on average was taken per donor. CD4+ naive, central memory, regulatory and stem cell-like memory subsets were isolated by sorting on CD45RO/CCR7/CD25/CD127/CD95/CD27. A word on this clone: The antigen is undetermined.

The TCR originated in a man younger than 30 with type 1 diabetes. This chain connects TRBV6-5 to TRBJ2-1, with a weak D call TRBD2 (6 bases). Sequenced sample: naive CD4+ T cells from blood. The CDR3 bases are TGTGCCACCCGCGTGGGACTCAACTACAATGAGCAGTTCTTC. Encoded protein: CATRVGLNYNEQFF.